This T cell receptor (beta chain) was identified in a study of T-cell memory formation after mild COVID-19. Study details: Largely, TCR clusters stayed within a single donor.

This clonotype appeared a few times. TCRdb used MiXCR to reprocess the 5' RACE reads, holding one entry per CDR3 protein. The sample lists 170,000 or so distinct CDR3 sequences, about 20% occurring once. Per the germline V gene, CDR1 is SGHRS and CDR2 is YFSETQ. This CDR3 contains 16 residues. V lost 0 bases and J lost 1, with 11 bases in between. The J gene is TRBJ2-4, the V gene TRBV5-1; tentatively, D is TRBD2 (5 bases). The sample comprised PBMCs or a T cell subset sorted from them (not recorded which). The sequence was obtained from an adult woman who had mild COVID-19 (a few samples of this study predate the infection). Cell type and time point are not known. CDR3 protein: CASSLVVEAAKNIQYF. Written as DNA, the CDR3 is TGCGCCAGCAGCTTGGTGGTGGAGGCGGCCAAAAACATTCAGTACTTC. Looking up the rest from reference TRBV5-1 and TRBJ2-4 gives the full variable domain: KAGVTQTPRYLIKTRGQQVTLSCSPISGHRSVSWYQQTPGQGLQFLFEYFSETQRNKGNFPGRFSGRQFSNSRSEMNVSTLELGDSALYLCASSLVVEAAKNIQYFGAGTRLSVL.